These 21 T cell receptor beta chains share one sample of origin, sequenced in a study of naive and memory T cell subsets (dated by TCRdb to about 2017). Libraries came from UMI-ligation and nested PCR. TCRdb names Illumina MiSeq as the instrument used. The ligated cDNA was amplified in four rounds of PCR with nested alpha and beta constant region primers together with the SP2 primer. TCRdb applied fastp at Q25 and MiXCR to the public reads, then kept only in-frame beta chains. Each record represents a unique CDR3 protein, reported with the most common genes and DNA among its rows. The table for this sample lists fewer than 35,000 distinct CDR3 sequences; 5.5% to 7.5% of them were counted only once. Jointly, the top ten make up approximately 2.8% of the sample. Interpreted using the paper, the treatment or condition label stands for: skin biopsy from PPD injection site in Mantoux-positive individual. Using 3' ligation of a UMI-containing oligonucleotide to TCR cDNA, the study laid out a robust and sensitive protocol to amplify, sequence and analyze TCRs.

This material consisted of skin, taken from a tuberculin skin test site. The receptors shown here come from an adult in good health.

The chain recombines TRBV20-1 with TRBJ1-3; D possibly corresponds to TRBD1 (6 bases). The CDR3 loop spans 14 amino acids. V was shortened by 4 bases and J by 0 bases, with 10 bases between the two germline ends. The germline V gene encodes CDR1 DFQATT and CDR2 SNEGSKA (reference sequence). The CDR3 spells CSATRDNSGNTIYF. CDR3 DNA sequence: TGCAGTGCTACCCGGGACAACTCTGGAAACACCATATATTTT.

This clonotype was observed once. A read error may explain this, as a much larger clone is one base away. V usage is TRBV19 and J usage is TRBJ2-5; no reliable D call. This CDR3 has 15 amino acids. The V end was cut by 3 bases, the J end by 1 base, with 12 bases between. CDR1 is LNHDA, CDR2 SQIVND, per germline (reference sequence). The CDR3 coding sequence is TGTGCCAGTAGTATGTATTCGAGCCTCCAAGAGACCCAGTACTTC. Translated: CASSMYSSLQETQYF.

The chain links TRBV6-1 to TRBJ2-7, with 8 bases fitting TRBD1. The CDR3 has 14 residues. Germline CDR1 is MNHNS and CDR2 is SASEGT. The trim removed 3 bases at V and 6 bases at J, leaving 7 bases unmatched. This CDR3 is CASSEPSTGVEQYF. The CDR3 DNA reads TGTGCCAGCAGTGAGCCCTCGACAGGGGTCGAGCAGTACTTC.

This clonotype was seen only a few times. The V gene is TRBV7-8, the J gene TRBJ2-1, with 11 bases that match TRBD2. Germline lookup yields CDR1 SGHVS and CDR2 FQNEAQ. This CDR3 is built from 15 residues. J was trimmed by 4 bases and V by 3 bases; bases with no gene match: 2. The CDR3 DNA reads TGTGCCAGCAGCTTTAGCGGGGGGGGGTACAATGAGCAGTTCTTC. It translates to CASSFSGGGYNEQFF.

This clonotype was recorded at least ten times. The chain employs TRBV7-2 and TRBJ2-2; the match to TRBD2 covers 8 bases. CDR3 length equals 21 residues. Germline loops: CDR1 SGHTA, CDR2 FQGNSA. V was pared by 5 bases and J by 4 bases, with 24 bases of the junction left unmatched. This chain's CDR3 is CASSPGLQGGEAGVGTGELFF. The CDR3 nucleotides read TGTGCCAGCAGCCCAGGACTACAGGGTGGAGAAGCGGGGGTCGGCACCGGGGAGCTGTTTTTT. Looking up the rest from reference TRBV7-2 and TRBJ2-2 gives the full variable domain: GAGVSQSPSNKVTEKGKDVELRCDPISGHTALYWYRQSLGQGLEFLIYFQGNSAPDKSGLPSDRFSAERTGGSVSTLTIQRTQQEDSAVYLCASSPGLQGGEAGVGTGELFFGEGSRLTVL.

The table lists this clonotype with many counts. The chain employs TRBV10-3 and TRBJ2-7, with D unclear. Germline CDR1 and CDR2: ENHRY and SYGVKD. Trimming took off 0 bases at V and 7 bases at J, with 10 bases between the two ends. CDR3 length: 13 amino acids. The CDR3 here is CAISESEAREQYF. In DNA form, the CDR3 reads TGTGCCATCAGTGAGTCAGAGGCCCGGGAGCAGTACTTC.

This clonotype was found many times. V and J are TRBV3-1 and TRBJ2-3; 10 nucleotides match TRBD2. This CDR3 contains 17 residues. Germline V gives CDR1 LGHDT, CDR2 YNNKEL (reference sequence). Losses at the gene ends were 2 bases for V and 6 bases for J; bases not matched to a gene: 11. The CDR3 reads CASSQRWASGGKDTQYF. The CDR3 DNA reads TGTGCCAGCAGCCAAAGATGGGCTAGCGGGGGCAAGGATACGCAGTATTTT.

In its sample, this clonotype was seen many times. At one end, the junction sequence differs from germline, possibly due to a read error. J is TRBJ1-5 and V is TRBV19, with a possible D match to TRBD1 (6 bases). Germline CDR1 LNHDA, CDR2 SQIVND (reference sequence). CDR3 length: 12 residues. CDR3 coding DNA: TGTGCCAGCAGGGACACCAATCGGCCCCAGCATTTT. Amino acids: CASRDTNRPQHF.

This clonotype has a handful of counts. The gene calls are TRBV2 and TRBJ1-5; 8 bases align to TRBD1. Germline V gene data show CDR1 as SNHLY and CDR2 as FYNNEI. The CDR3 covers 14 residues. Losses at the gene ends were 5 bases for V and 5 bases for J; bases not matched to a gene: 5. CDR3 nucleotides: TGTGCCAGCAGTCCCCGGACAGGGCATCAGCCCCAGCATTTT. Translating it yields CASSPRTGHQPQHF.

Only a few counts were recorded for this clonotype. The rearrangement uses TRBV12-5 and TRBJ1-5; possible D gene TRBD1, 5 bases. The CDR3 runs to 15 residues. The ends were cut back, 2 bases at V and 2 bases at J, with 10 bases in the middle. CDR1 and CDR2 (germline): LGHNT, FRNRAP. The DNA of the CDR3 is TGTGCTAGTGGTTTGACGTCCAGGGGCAATCAGCCCCAGCATTTT. Protein: CASGLTSRGNQPQHF. Full variable domain (outside the CDR3, taken from reference TRBV12-5 and TRBJ1-5): DARVTQTPRHKVTEMGQEVTMRCQPILGHNTVFWYRQTMMQGLELLAYFRNRAPLDDSGMPKDRFSAEMPDATLATLKIQPSEPRDSAVYFCASGLTSRGNQPQHFGDGTRLSIL.

This clonotype was found a few times. This sequence joins TRBV14 and TRBJ1-1; D unclear. Germline values: CDR1 SGHDN, CDR2 FVKESK. Trimming stripped 4 bases from V and 4 bases from J, with 13 bases between. The CDR3 spans 14 residues. This CDR3 is CASSPGYPSTEAFF. The CDR3 nucleotides are TGTGCCAGCAGCCCCGGCTACCCGAGCACTGAAGCTTTCTTT.

In this sample, this clonotype turned up many times. The chain uses TRBV6-4 and TRBJ2-7, with D uncertain. Per germline, CDR1 MRHNA and CDR2 SNTAGT. This CDR3 has 13 amino acids. V gave up 0 bases and J gave up 8 bases, with 11 bases separating them. CDR3 amino acids: CASSDSLGQKQYF. CDR3 coding DNA: TGTGCCAGCAGTGACTCCCTGGGTCAGAAGCAGTACTTC.

In its sample, this clonotype was seen many times. V usage is TRBV6-6 and J usage is TRBJ2-3; 7 positions agree with TRBD1. Trimming removed 2 bases from V and 6 bases from J; junction bases left unmatched: 8. CDR1 MNHNY and CDR2 SVGAGI come from the germline V gene (reference sequence). CDR3 length: 15 residues. As DNA, the CDR3 is TGTGCCAGCAGTTACGCGCTTACAGGGGAGGATACGCAGTATTTT. Protein product: CASSYALTGEDTQYF.

This clonotype has a count of ten or more. This chain links TRBV11-2 with TRBJ2-7; D may be TRBD2 (5 bases). CDR3 length: 14 residues. Deletions cut 0 bases from V and 6 bases from J, with 12 bases between. Germline V lookup: CDR1 SGHAT, CDR2 FQNNGV. The CDR3 protein is CASSLESSRGEQYF. CDR3 coding DNA: TGTGCCAGCAGCTTAGAATCGTCTCGGGGCGAGCAGTACTTC.

This clonotype was found a few times. The chain carries TRBV28 and TRBJ1-1; perhaps TRBD1 as D (5 bases). Between the trimmed V and J ends, which lost 8 bases and 0 bases, there was a span of 13 bases. Germline V gives CDR1 MDHEN, CDR2 SYDVKM. There are 14 residues in the CDR3. CDR3 amino acids: CASPPGGMNTEAFF. CDR3 DNA: TGTGCCAGCCCTCCGGGGGGGATGAACACTGAAGCTTTCTTT.

This clonotype has ten or more counts. This chain uses TRBV2 with TRBJ2-1; the D gene could be TRBD1 or TRBD2 (6 bases each). V lost 7 bases, J lost 6 bases, and 13 bases lay in between. The CDR3 runs to 13 residues. Germline V gene lookup returns CDR1 SNHLY and CDR2 FYNNEI. CDR3 region: CASKGGGPNEQFF. Here the CDR3 DNA reads TGTGCCAGCAAGGGGGGCGGGCCCAATGAGCAGTTCTTC.

The table lists this clonotype with many counts. The CDR3 protein is CASSLQGDNSPLHF. CDR3 sequence (DNA): TGTGCCAGCAGTTTACAGGGGGATAATTCACCCCTCCACTTT. The rearrangement links TRBV12-3 or TRBV12-4 to TRBJ1-6, with TRBD1 matching 7 bases. The V gene end was trimmed by 2 bases and the J gene end by 5 bases; junction bases not matched to a gene: 0. The CDR3 runs 14 residues.

This rearrangement joins TRBV7-2 to TRBJ2-7; D uncertain. V lost 5 bases, J lost 0 bases, and 5 bases lay in between. Germline V gene data show CDR1 as SGHTA and CDR2 as FQGNSA. The CDR3 extends over 12 amino acids. CDR3 amino acids: CASSRSSYEQYF. The DNA of the CDR3 is TGTGCCAGCAGCCGAAGCTCCTACGAGCAGTACTTC. Full variable domain (missing parts from reference TRBV7-2 and TRBJ2-7): GAGVSQSPSNKVTEKGKDVELRCDPISGHTALYWYRQSLGQGLEFLIYFQGNSAPDKSGLPSDRFSAERTGGSVSTLTIQRTQQEDSAVYLCASSRSSYEQYFGPGTRLTVT.

In its sample, this clonotype was seen many times. The chain recombines TRBV3-1 with TRBJ2-5, with TRBD1 matching 7 bases. The V gene's germline CDR1 is LGHDT and CDR2 YNNKEL (reference sequence). The CDR3 sequence is 15 residues long. The J segment lost 9 bases and the V segment lost 4 bases, leaving 14 bases of the junction unmatched. In DNA, the CDR3 is TGTGCCAGCAGCCCCGGACAGGCGAAATGGGCGTCCCAGTACTTC. Amino acid sequence: CASSPGQAKWASQYF.

In regard to this clonotype: This may be a read error: a much more frequent sequence differs by one nucleotide. This rearrangement joins TRBV5-6 to TRBJ1-3; tentatively, D is TRBD1 (6 bases). Per the germline V gene, CDR1 is SGHDT and CDR2 is YYEEEE. V was cut by 2 bases and J by 7 bases, with 16 bases left in between. This CDR3 has 15 residues. The CDR3: CASSFAGGLANTIYF. CDR3 DNA sequence: TGTGCCAGCAGCTTTGCCGGGGGGCTGGCTAACACCATATATTTT.

This clonotype is labeled as medium-sized. This sequence joins TRBV5-1 and TRBJ2-3, with 12 bases aligning to TRBD2. The CDR3 has 14 amino acids. With V trimmed by 4 bases and J by 10 bases, 7 bases remained unmatched. CDR1 SGHRS and CDR2 YFSETQ come from the germline V gene. The CDR3 DNA reads as TGCGCCAGCAGCCCCCGGACTAGCGGGGAGTCGCAGTATTTT. It specifies CASSPRTSGESQYF.